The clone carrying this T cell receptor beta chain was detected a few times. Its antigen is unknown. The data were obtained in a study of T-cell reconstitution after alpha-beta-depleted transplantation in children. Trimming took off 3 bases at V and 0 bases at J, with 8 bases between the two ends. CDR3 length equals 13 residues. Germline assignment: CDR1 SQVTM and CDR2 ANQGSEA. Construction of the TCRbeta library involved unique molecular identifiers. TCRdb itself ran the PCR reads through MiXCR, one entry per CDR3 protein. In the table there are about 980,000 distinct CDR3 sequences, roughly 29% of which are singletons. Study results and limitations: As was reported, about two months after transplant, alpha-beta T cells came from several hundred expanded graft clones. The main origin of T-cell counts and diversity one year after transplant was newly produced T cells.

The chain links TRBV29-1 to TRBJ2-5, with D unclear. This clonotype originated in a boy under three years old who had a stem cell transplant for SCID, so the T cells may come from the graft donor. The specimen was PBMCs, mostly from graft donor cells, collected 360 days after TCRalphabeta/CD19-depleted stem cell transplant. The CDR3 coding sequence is TGCAGCGTTGATGTGGGGAACCAAGAGACCCAGTACTTC. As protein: CSVDVGNQETQYF. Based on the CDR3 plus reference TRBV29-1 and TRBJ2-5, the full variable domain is SAVISQKPSRDICQRGTSLTIQCQVDSQVTMMFWYRQQPGQSLTLIATANQGSEATYESGFVIDKFPISRPNLTFSTLTVSNMSPEDSSIYLCSVDVGNQETQYFGPGTRLLVL.